The 27 T cell receptor beta chains below come from one sample, sequenced in a study of human T cells and chemical hapten exposure. TCRdb itself ran the RACE reads through MiXCR, one entry per CDR3 protein. The repertoire has about 42,000 distinct CDR3 sequences, around 10% of them found once; the top ten carry approximately 16%. This sample's time point: patch test 2, 6 weeks after DPC sensitization. Treatment described: therapeutic diphenylcyclopropenone sensitization with weekly scalp DPC. The sample in question was whole blood, obtained in connection with sensitization to the hapten diphenylcyclopropenone (DPC). The receptors were gathered from a woman between 35 and 50 years old with alopecia areata. Some clones in this sample may be carry-over from other donors' samples.

In its sample, this clonotype was seen many times. The gene calls are TRBV2 and TRBJ2-1; 10 nucleotides match TRBD1. The ends lost 1 base at V and 5 bases at J; junction bases unmatched: 5. There are 16 residues in the CDR3. CDR1 and CDR2 (germline): SNHLY, FYNNEI. The CDR3 DNA reads TGTGCCAGCAGTGAAGGGGAAGACAGGGGGCACAATGAGCAGTTCTTC. This gives the protein CASSEGEDRGHNEQFF.

This clonotype was picked up many times. The chain carries TRBV6-5 and TRBJ2-1; D may be TRBD2 (6 bases). The length of the CDR3 is 18 residues. Germline CDR1 reads MNHEY; CDR2 reads SVGAGI. V shed 8 bases and J shed 4 bases, with 27 bases lying between them. CDR3 nucleotides: TGTGCCAGCGCGAAAAGGAGGTCGGGGGTAGGATCTTACAATGAGCAGTTCTTC. Its protein is CASAKRRSGVGSYNEQFF.

This clonotype was observed at least ten times. The J gene is TRBJ2-2, the V gene TRBV5-1; D remains unclear. The CDR3 totals 18 residues. V lost 0 bases to trimming and J lost 2 bases, with 17 bases between them. Germline V gene lookup returns CDR1 SGHRS and CDR2 YFSETQ. The CDR3 DNA sequence: TGCGCCAGCAGCTTGGGCCCTAGAAGCGTCTATAACACCGGGGAGCTGTTTTTT. This codes for CASSLGPRSVYNTGELFF. Combining the CDR3 with reference TRBV5-1 and TRBJ2-2 gives the whole variable domain KAGVTQTPRYLIKTRGQQVTLSCSPISGHRSVSWYQQTPGQGLQFLFEYFSETQRNKGNFPGRFSGRQFSNSRSEMNVSTLELGDSALYLCASSLGPRSVYNTGELFFGEGSRLTVL.

This clonotype was recorded at least ten times. V gene TRBV14 combines with J gene TRBJ1-1; maybe TRBD1 (6 bases). V dropped 4 bases and J dropped 6 bases, with 12 bases sitting between them. Germline-derived CDR1 and CDR2 are SGHDN and FVKESK. CDR3 length: 13 amino acids. CDR3 in amino acids: CASSPQGIAEAFF. In DNA, the CDR3 is TGTGCCAGCAGCCCCCAGGGGATAGCTGAAGCTTTCTTT.

This clonotype was detected ten times or more. This sequence joins TRBV18 and TRBJ2-2, with D unresolved. This CDR3 region has 15 residues. Looked up from germline, CDR1 is KGHSH and CDR2 is LQKENI. Trimming took 4 bases from V and 2 from J, leaving 11 bases between them. CDR3 protein: CASSLGRHNTGELFF. CDR3 in DNA: TGTGCCAGCTCACTTGGGCGACACAACACCGGGGAGCTGTTTTTT.

This clonotype was counted at least ten times. The rearrangement uses TRBV20-1 and TRBJ2-7; 9 bases are shared with TRBD1. This CDR3 comprises 13 residues. CDR1 DFQATT and CDR2 SNEGSKA come from the germline V gene (reference sequence). V gave up 5 bases and J gave up 4 bases; unmatched junction bases: 6. The CDR3 region has the DNA TGCAGTGCTGGCGGGACAGGGAATTACGAGCAGTACTTC. Its translation: CSAGGTGNYEQYF.

Ten or more counts support this clonotype. The chain uses TRBV7-2 and TRBJ2-7; D not certain. Germline loops: CDR1 SGHTA, CDR2 FQGNSA. The CDR3 has 12 residues. V was cut by 5 bases and J by 3 bases, with 8 bases left in between. The CDR3: CASSVTDYEQYF. The CDR3, as DNA: TGTGCCAGCAGCGTGACGGACTACGAGCAGTACTTC. Supplemented by reference TRBV7-2 and TRBJ2-7, the full variable domain reads GAGVSQSPSNKVTEKGKDVELRCDPISGHTALYWYRQSLGQGLEFLIYFQGNSAPDKSGLPSDRFSAERTGGSVSTLTIQRTQQEDSAVYLCASSVTDYEQYFGPGTRLTVT.

This clonotype showed up many times. The CDR3 loop is CASSLLGASPLHF. In DNA form, the CDR3 reads TGTGCCAGCAGCCTCTTAGGGGCGTCACCCCTCCACTTT. This sequence joins TRBV6-2 or TRBV6-3 and TRBJ1-6, with D tentatively TRBD1 (5 bases). The CDR3 has 13 residues. V lost 6 bases and J 10 bases, leaving 13 bases between the germline ends. Germline CDR1 and CDR2: MNHEY and SVGEGT.

This clonotype occurred many times. The rearrangement uses TRBV3-1 and TRBJ1-1; D may be TRBD1 (5 bases). CDR1 is LGHDT and CDR2 is YNNKEL in the germline V gene (reference sequence). With 4 bases removed from V and 1 base from J, the gap between germline ends came to 13 bases. The CDR3 consists of 15 residues. The DNA for the CDR3 is TGTGCCAGCAGCCCCAGAGGGACGGGGAACACTGAAGCTTTCTTT. Protein product: CASSPRGTGNTEAFF.

This clonotype was found many times. The V gene is TRBV6-1, the J gene TRBJ2-4; 11 nucleotides match TRBD2. The CDR3 sequence is 20 residues long. Germline V CDR1 and CDR2: MNHNS, SASEGT. Losses at the gene ends were 1 base for V and 1 base for J; bases not matched to a gene: 12. In DNA form, the CDR3 reads TGTGCCAGCAGTGAAGTGAATAGCGGGGGGGCCGATGCGGCCAAAAACATTCAGTACTTC. Its protein is CASSEVNSGGADAAKNIQYF.

This clonotype has a count of ten or more. The CDR3 DNA sequence: TGTGCCTGGAGTGCGAACAGGGGATACACTGAAGCTTTCTTT. This gives the protein CAWSANRGYTEAFF. The rearrangement uses TRBV30 and TRBJ1-1; TRBD1 aligns across 7 bases. V lost 1 base and J lost 3; bases outside the gene matches: 5. The CDR3 is 14 amino acids. Germline-derived CDR1 and CDR2 are GTSNPN and SVGIG (reference sequence). Filled out from reference TRBV30 and TRBJ1-1, the complete variable domain reads SQTIHQWPATLVQPVGSPLSLECTVEGTSNPNLYWYRQAAGRGLQLLFYSVGIGQISSEVPQNLSASRPQDRQFILSSKKLLLSDSGFYLCAWSANRGYTEAFFGQGTRLTVV.

This clonotype was seen ten or more times. The chain is built from TRBV20-1 and TRBJ2-1; TRBD2 matches 12 bases. The germline CDR1 and CDR2 sequences are DFQATT and SNEGSKA (reference sequence). V lost 6 bases and J lost 9; bases outside the gene matches: 9. The CDR3 runs to 14 residues. CDR3 amino acids: CSASPSGGASEQFF. The CDR3 nucleotides read TGCAGTGCGAGTCCTAGCGGGGGGGCATCTGAGCAGTTCTTC.

This clonotype was recorded at least ten times. The chain joins TRBV6-2 or TRBV6-3 to TRBJ2-7; no clear D. The V gene's germline CDR1 is MNHEY and CDR2 SVGEGT. V was pared by 6 bases and J by 1 base, with 4 bases between. The CDR3 extends over 11 amino acids. The CDR3 sequence: CASSRSYEQYF. CDR3 DNA sequence: TGTGCCAGCAGCCGGTCCTACGAGCAGTACTTC.

The sample holds many counts of this clonotype. The chain employs TRBV2 and TRBJ2-1, with 7 bases identical to TRBD1. The CDR3 is 14 residues long. V shed 10 bases and J 4 bases; nucleotides not matched to a gene: 10. Germline-derived CDR1 and CDR2 are SNHLY and FYNNEI. As DNA, the CDR3 is TGTGCCACTTCCGGGACAGTTCTTTACAATGAGCAGTTCTTC. Residues: CATSGTVLYNEQFF.

The CDR3 is CATASRGLQETQYF. The DNA for the CDR3 is TGTGCCACCGCGAGCAGGGGGCTCCAAGAGACCCAGTACTTC. The rearrangement joins TRBV15 to TRBJ2-5; 8 bases agree with TRBD1. This CDR3 region has 14 residues. Germline CDR1 and CDR2: LNHNV and YYDKDF (reference sequence). The V and J ends lost 8 bases and 1 base, in that order; junction bases with no gene match: 6.

V usage is TRBV7-8 and J usage is TRBJ1-1; 9 nucleotides agree with TRBD1. Germline assignment: CDR1 SGHVS and CDR2 FQNEAQ. There are 15 residues in the CDR3. The trim removed 4 bases at V and 11 bases at J, leaving 14 bases unmatched. The CDR3 sequence: CASSSTGTGLGGAFF. CDR3 coding DNA: TGTGCCAGCAGCTCGACCGGGACAGGGTTAGGTGGGGCTTTCTTT.

The chain is built from TRBV10-3 and TRBJ2-2; D not resolved. CDR1 and CDR2 (germline): ENHRY, SYGVKD. Trimming shortened V by 0 bases and J by 0 bases, and 14 bases separated the two germline ends. The CDR3 extends over 18 amino acids. CDR3 protein: CAISESTRRPANTGELFF. For the CDR3, the DNA is TGTGCCATCAGTGAGTCGACTCGCAGGCCCGCGAACACCGGGGAGCTGTTTTTT.

This clonotype was observed at least ten times. The chain uses TRBV20-1 and TRBJ2-7; 7 bases are shared with TRBD1. Germline CDR1 reads DFQATT; CDR2 reads SNEGSKA (reference sequence). CDR3 length: 12 residues. The V and J ends lost 5 bases and 1 base, in that order; junction bases with no gene match: 2. The CDR3 sequence: CSAVQGSYEQYF. CDR3 DNA sequence: TGCAGTGCTGTACAGGGGTCCTACGAGCAGTACTTC.

Only a few counts were recorded for this clonotype. This chain links TRBV28 with TRBJ2-3; 7 nucleotides line up with TRBD2. CDR3 length: 16 residues. V lost 1 base and J lost 2; bases outside the gene matches: 6. Germline V gene data show CDR1 as MDHEN and CDR2 as SYDVKM. The chain's CDR3 is CASSLYGGENTDTQYF. CDR3 nucleotides: TGTGCCAGCAGTTTATATGGGGGGGAGAACACAGATACGCAGTATTTT.

The chain uses TRBV4-3 and TRBJ1-1; maybe TRBD1 (5 bases). Germline V gene data show CDR1 as LGHNA and CDR2 as YSLEER. The CDR3 runs to 14 residues. Trimming removed 1 base from V and 0 bases from J, with 6 bases in between. CDR3 protein: CASSQGGMNTEAFF. DNA for the CDR3: TGCGCCAGCAGCCAAGGGGGCATGAACACTGAAGCTTTCTTT.

This clonotype was seen at least ten times. The rearrangement joins TRBV29-1 to TRBJ1-2, with 7 bases identical to TRBD1. The CDR3 runs 12 residues. CDR1 is SQVTM, CDR2 ANQGSEA, per germline. The V segment lost 7 bases and the J segment 5 bases; nucleotides outside the gene matches: 7. The CDR3 coding sequence is TGCAGCGCCAACCAGGGGGATTATGGCTACACCTTC. It is translated as CSANQGDYGYTF.

There are many counts of this clonotype. The CDR3 spells CASSSPGDWGEQFF. CDR3 nucleotide sequence: TGTGCCAGCAGCTCCCCGGGGGATTGGGGTGAGCAGTTCTTC. The rearrangement uses TRBV7-9 and TRBJ2-1, with a weak D call TRBD2 (6 bases). The CDR3 loop spans 14 amino acids. V lost 4 bases to trimming and J lost 9 bases, with 16 bases between them. Germline V lookup: CDR1 SEHNR, CDR2 FQNEAQ (reference sequence).

At least ten counts were recorded for this clonotype. This rearrangement joins TRBV28 to TRBJ2-6, with a tentative D call TRBD2 (5 bases). Germline V CDR1 and CDR2: MDHEN, SYDVKM. The CDR3 length is 16 residues. V dropped 5 bases and J dropped 2 bases, with 13 bases sitting between them. The CDR3 DNA reads TGTGCCAGCAGTCCCCGCTGGGGAGCTGGGGCCAACGTCCTGACTTTC. Its translation is CASSPRWGAGANVLTF. Filled out from reference TRBV28 and TRBJ2-6, the complete variable domain reads DVKVTQSSRYLVKRTGEKVFLECVQDMDHENMFWYRQDPGLGLRLIYFSYDVKMKEKGDIPEGYSVSREKKERFSLILESASTNQTSMYLCASSPRWGAGANVLTFGAGSRLTVL.

The rearrangement joins TRBV3-1 to TRBJ2-1, with a weak D call TRBD1 (5 bases). CDR1 and CDR2 from the germline V gene are LGHDT and YNNKEL (reference sequence). This CDR3 comprises 16 residues. V was cut by 5 bases and J by 5 bases, with 19 bases left in between. The CDR3: CASSESMAGYNNEQFF. The CDR3 DNA is TGTGCCAGCAGCGAAAGCATGGCAGGGTACAACAATGAGCAGTTCTTC.

The genes are TRBV2 and TRBJ2-7; possible D gene TRBD2, 7 bases. In germline, CDR1 is SNHLY, CDR2 FYNNEI. This CDR3 region has 14 residues. The V and J ends lost 4 bases and 3 bases respectively, with 13 bases between them. The CDR3 loop is CASSAGGHSYEQYF. In DNA, the CDR3 is TGTGCCAGCAGTGCGGGGGGACATAGCTACGAGCAGTACTTC.

This clonotype was detected ten times or more. CDR3 sequence: CASSEGVVANYGYTF. CDR3 DNA sequence: TGTGCCAGCAGTGAAGGGGTTGTTGCTAACTATGGCTACACCTTC. The rearrangement links TRBV6-1 to TRBJ1-2; no firm D call. In germline, CDR1 is MNHNS, CDR2 SASEGT. The CDR3 has 15 residues. V lost 1 base, J lost 0 bases, and 9 bases lay in between.

This clonotype has more than one count but fewer than ten. The chain carries TRBV3-1 and TRBJ2-1; D perhaps matches TRBD2 (7 bases). The V and J ends lost 4 bases and 8 bases respectively, with 21 bases between them. The germline V gene encodes CDR1 LGHDT and CDR2 YNNKEL (reference sequence). The CDR3 spans 16 residues. In DNA form, the CDR3 reads TGTGCCAGCAGCCTCGAATGGGGGGGCTCGGTGGATGAGCAGTTCTTC. It specifies CASSLEWGGSVDEQFF.